One sample yielded the 6 T cell receptor beta chains listed below, sequenced in a study of shared clonotypes between healthy human individuals (dated by TCRdb to between 2020 and 2021). Receptors were amplified or captured by the immunoSEQ multiplex PCR assay. The source is immuneACCESS, and TCRdb retained only in-frame sequences with V and J called. Part of the clones is not carried over; for the studies checked, unresolved V genes explain less than half of this, and the remainder is unexplained. The sample includes hundreds of thousands of clones, with approximately 75% observed a single time. 1.8% of the sample rests with the top ten. Sequenced: memory CD4+ T cells sorted from blood. According to the study, the label for this sample's cell subset or site signals: CD45RA-negative fraction. The receptor set was obtained from a woman aged 25 to 45 in good health.

The genes are TRBV28 and TRBJ2-2; the D is unclear. This CDR3 is built from 15 residues. The germline CDR1 and CDR2 sequences are MDHEN and SYDVKM. Deletions cut 2 bases from V and 5 bases from J, with 12 bases between. In DNA, the CDR3 is TGTGCCAGCAGTTTAACCCCAAGGTGGACCGGGGAGCTGTTTTTT. Protein sequence: CASSLTPRWTGELFF.

The J gene is TRBJ2-5, the V gene TRBV13; D possibly uses TRBD1 or TRBD2 (7 bases each). From germline, CDR1 is PRHDT and CDR2 FYEKMQ (reference sequence). Trimming stripped 3 bases from V and 9 bases from J, with 20 bases between. The CDR3 contains 15 residues. The CDR3 loop reads CASSLRTGRGGAQYF. DNA of the CDR3: TGTGCCAGCAGCTTGCGGACAGGCCGAGGGGGGGCCCAGTACTTC.

This clone showed up just once. The chain couples TRBV19 to TRBJ1-5; D perhaps matches TRBD1 (6 bases). The CDR3 spans 15 residues. CDR1 and CDR2 from the germline V gene are LNHDA and SQIVND (reference sequence). Trimming took 5 bases from V and 5 from J, leaving 16 bases between them. This CDR3 reads CASSPWTVGDQPQHF. CDR3 sequence (DNA): TGTGCCAGTAGTCCCTGGACAGTGGGCGATCAGCCCCAGCATTTT.

This clone was observed at least ten times. V and J are TRBV28 and TRBJ1-1; 8 bases line up with TRBD1. V lost 7 bases and J lost 3; bases outside the gene matches: 7. CDR3 size: 14 residues. Germline CDR1 is MDHEN and CDR2 is SYDVKM. The CDR3 is CASTPGGAYTEAFF. In DNA, the CDR3 is TGTGCCAGCACCCCAGGGGGCGCATACACTGAAGCTTTCTTT.

The CDR3 region is CASRRGGRGADTQYF. The CDR3 DNA reads as TGTGCCAGCAGGAGAGGCGGCCGAGGGGCAGATACGCAGTATTTT. This chain connects TRBV27 to TRBJ2-3, with D perhaps TRBD1 or TRBD2 (5 bases each). The V gene lost 6 bases and the J gene lost 4 bases, with 17 bases spanning the gap. The CDR3 has 15 amino acids. Germline V gene lookup returns CDR1 MNHEY and CDR2 SMNVEV (reference sequence).

The V gene is TRBV18, the J gene TRBJ1-2; 9 nucleotides line up with TRBD1. V trimming: 1 base; J trimming: 4 bases; junction bases outside the gene matches: 7. Per germline, CDR1 KGHSH and CDR2 LQKENI. The CDR3 is made up of 16 amino acids. Written as DNA, the CDR3 is TGTGCCAGCTCACCACGGGAGGGACAGGGCCCCTATGGCTACACCTTC. It specifies CASSPREGQGPYGYTF.